This T cell receptor (beta chain) originates from a study of T cells after yellow fever vaccination. Whole-study findings and limits: Abundant clonotypes from the bulk population could have been carried over as contaminants into FACS-sorted repertoires. Primary-vaccination clones mostly resurfaced post-booster (around 95% CD4, about 87% CD8).

CDR1 is LGHNA, CDR2 YSLEER, per germline. Trimming cost V 10 bases and J 1 base, with 4 bases left between them. CDR3 length: 10 residues. For TCR, cDNA came from 5'RACE template switching, which added a universal primer site and UMIs. Each CDR3 protein is one row after TCRdb ran MiXCR on the 5' RACE reads. This sample has 300,000 to 400,000 distinct CDR3 sequences, with 3.5% to 4.5% found just once. This clonotype was seen repeatedly, ten times or more. Its antigen is not identified. The sample here was PBMCs, taken 5 days after the yellow fever booster vaccination. This chain connects TRBV4-3 to TRBJ1-1, with no clear D. The sequence derives from a man aged 18 to 30 who received the YFV17D yellow fever vaccine. The DNA for the CDR3 is TGCGCCACATGGAACACTGAAGCTTTCTTT. Encoded protein: CATWNTEAFF.